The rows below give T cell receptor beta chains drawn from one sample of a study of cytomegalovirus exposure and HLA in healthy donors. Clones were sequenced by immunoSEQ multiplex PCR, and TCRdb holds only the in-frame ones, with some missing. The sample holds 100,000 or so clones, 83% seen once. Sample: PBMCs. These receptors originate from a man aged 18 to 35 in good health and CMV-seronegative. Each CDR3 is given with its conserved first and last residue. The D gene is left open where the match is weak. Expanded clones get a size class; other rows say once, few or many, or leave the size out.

CDR3aa: CASSFGRTGYTF
CDR3nt: TGTGCCAGCAGTTTCGGGAGGACTGGCTACACCTTC
j_gene: TRBJ1-2
d_gene: NA
abundance: NA
v_gene: TRBV28

CDR3aa: CSAGEGDRVSPLHF
CDR3nt: TGCAGCGCTGGGGAAGGGGACAGGGTGTCACCCCTCCACTTT
j_gene: TRBJ1-6
d_gene: TRBD1
abundance: NA
v_gene: TRBV29-1

CDR3aa: CASSVRLAGGQETQYF
CDR3nt: TGTGCCAGCAGCGTACGGCTAGCGGGAGGGCAAGAGACCCAGTACTTC
j_gene: TRBJ2-5
d_gene: TRBD2
abundance: NA
v_gene: TRBV9

CDR3aa: CASSPRQGAYGTEAFF
CDR3nt: TGTGCCAGCAGTCCCCGGCAGGGGGCATATGGCACTGAAGCTTTCTTT
j_gene: TRBJ1-1
d_gene: TRBD1
abundance: NA
v_gene: TRBV28

CDR3aa: CASQVKNTEAFF
CDR3nt: TGTGCCAGTCAGGTGAAGAACACTGAAGCTTTCTTT
j_gene: TRBJ1-1
d_gene: NA
abundance: few
v_gene: TRBV6-1

CDR3aa: CASSLEGASYNEQFF
CDR3nt: TGTGCCAGCAGCTTAGAGGGGGCCTCCTACAATGAGCAGTTCTTC
j_gene: TRBJ2-1
d_gene: NA
abundance: NA
v_gene: TRBV11-3

CDR3aa: CASSLQTSGNTIYF
CDR3nt: TGTGCCAGCAGCTTACAGACTTCTGGAAACACCATATATTTT
j_gene: TRBJ1-3
d_gene: NA
abundance: NA
v_gene: TRBV7-3

CDR3aa: CAWRRPGDSPLHF
CDR3nt: TGTGCCTGGAGGCGACCGGGGGATTCACCCCTCCACTTT
j_gene: TRBJ1-6
d_gene: NA
abundance: NA
v_gene: TRBV30

CDR3aa: CASSDRTGGDEQFF
CDR3nt: TGTGCCAGCAGTGACCGCACGGGGGGAGACGAGCAGTTCTTC
j_gene: TRBJ2-1
d_gene: TRBD2
abundance: once
v_gene: TRBV25-1

CDR3aa: CASSPPAQVAYNEQFF
CDR3nt: TGTGCCAGCAGCCCCCCTGCCCAGGTGGCCTACAATGAGCAGTTCTTC
j_gene: TRBJ2-1
d_gene: NA
abundance: NA
v_gene: TRBV21-1

CDR3aa: CASSLEITSHEQFF
CDR3nt: TGCGCCAGCAGCTTAGAAATAACTAGTCATGAGCAGTTCTTC
j_gene: TRBJ2-1
d_gene: NA
abundance: NA
v_gene: TRBV5-1

CDR3aa: CATSRGQEGSYEQYF
CDR3nt: TGTGCCACCAGCAGGGGACAGGAGGGATCCTACGAGCAGTACTTC
j_gene: TRBJ2-7
d_gene: TRBD1
abundance: NA
v_gene: TRBV15

CDR3aa: CASSIVGGPLYELYF
CDR3nt: TGTGCCAGCAGCATTGTAGGGGGCCCCCTCTACGAGTTGTACTTC
j_gene: TRBJ2-7
d_gene: TRBD1
abundance: NA
v_gene: TRBV5-8

CDR3aa: CASSVGSGNYYGYTF
CDR3nt: TGTGCCAGCAGCGTAGGATCAGGGAACTACTATGGCTACACCTTC
j_gene: TRBJ1-2
d_gene: NA
abundance: NA
v_gene: TRBV9

CDR3aa: CASSTGQGRETQYF
CDR3nt: TGCGCCAGCAGCACCGGACAGGGTAGGGAGACCCAGTACTTC
j_gene: TRBJ2-5
d_gene: TRBD1
abundance: NA
v_gene: TRBV5-1